The present entry profiles one T cell receptor beta chain with its context. The antigen is not known. The sample is drawn from a study of T cell responses to AZD1222 COVID-19 vaccine. General study points: Compared with day 0, the breadth and depth of the Spike-specific TCR repertoire rose significantly after two doses of AZD1222.

Trimming took 7 bases from V and 0 from J; bases not matched to a gene: 6. This CDR3 comprises 15 residues. Per germline, CDR1 LNHDA and CDR2 SQIVND (reference sequence). The data were produced by immunoSEQ multiplex PCR, yet TCRdb's version contains in-frame clones alone and is incomplete. The repertoire holds roughly 140,000 clones, with roughly 89% as singletons. The starting material was peripheral blood, obtained on day 0 of AZD1222 vaccination. This receptor was identified in an adult in good health. This chain joins TRBV19 and TRBJ1-3; TRBD1 agrees at 7 bases. For the CDR3, the DNA is TGTGCCAGTAACCCAGACAGGGTCTCTGGAAACACCATATATTTT. Translating it yields CASNPDRVSGNTIYF. Together with reference TRBV19 and TRBJ1-3, the CDR3 gives the full variable domain: DGGITQSPKYLFRKEGQNVTLSCEQNLNHDAMYWYRQDPGQGLRLIYYSQIVNDFQKGDIAEGYSVSREKKESFPLTVTSAQKNPTAFYLCASNPDRVSGNTIYFGEGSWLTVV.